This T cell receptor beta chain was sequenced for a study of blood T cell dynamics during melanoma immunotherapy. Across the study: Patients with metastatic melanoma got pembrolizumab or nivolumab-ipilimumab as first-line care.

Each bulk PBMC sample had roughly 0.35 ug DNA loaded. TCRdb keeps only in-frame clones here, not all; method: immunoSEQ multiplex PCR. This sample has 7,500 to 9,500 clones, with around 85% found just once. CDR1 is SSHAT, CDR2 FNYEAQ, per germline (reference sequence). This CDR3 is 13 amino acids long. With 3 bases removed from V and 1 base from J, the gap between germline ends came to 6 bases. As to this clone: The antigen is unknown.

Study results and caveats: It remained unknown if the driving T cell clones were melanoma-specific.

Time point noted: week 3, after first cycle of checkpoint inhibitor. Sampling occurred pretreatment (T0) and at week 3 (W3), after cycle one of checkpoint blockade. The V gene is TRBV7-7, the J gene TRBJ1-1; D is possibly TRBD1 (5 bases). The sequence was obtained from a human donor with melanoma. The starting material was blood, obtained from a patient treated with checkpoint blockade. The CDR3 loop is CASSFGTNTEAFF. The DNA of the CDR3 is TGTGCCAGCAGCTTCGGGACGAACACTGAAGCTTTCTTT.